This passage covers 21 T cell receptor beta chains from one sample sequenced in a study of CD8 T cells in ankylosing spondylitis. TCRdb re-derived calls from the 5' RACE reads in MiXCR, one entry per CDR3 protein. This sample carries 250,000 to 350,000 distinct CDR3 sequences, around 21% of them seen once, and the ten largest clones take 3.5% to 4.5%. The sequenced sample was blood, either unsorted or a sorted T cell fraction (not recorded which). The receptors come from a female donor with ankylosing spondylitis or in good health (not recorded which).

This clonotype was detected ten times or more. The CDR3 region has the DNA TGTGCCAGCAGTCGCCCGGGGAGCTCCTACAATGAGCAGTTCTTC. Residues: CASSRPGSSYNEQFF. This chain connects TRBV6-2 or TRBV6-3 to TRBJ2-1, with D perhaps matching TRBD2 (5 bases). V dropped 5 bases and J dropped 0 bases, with 11 bases sitting between them. CDR3 length: 15 amino acids. The germline V gene has CDR1 MNHEY and CDR2 SVGEGT.

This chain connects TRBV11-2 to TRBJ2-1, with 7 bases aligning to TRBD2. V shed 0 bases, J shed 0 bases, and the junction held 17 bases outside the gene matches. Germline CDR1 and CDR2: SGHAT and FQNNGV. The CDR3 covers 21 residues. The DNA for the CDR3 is TGTGCCAGCAGCTTAGAAAGAGAATTAGGCGGGAGCTTTGGCTCCTACAATGAGCAGTTCTTC. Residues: CASSLERELGGSFGSYNEQFF.

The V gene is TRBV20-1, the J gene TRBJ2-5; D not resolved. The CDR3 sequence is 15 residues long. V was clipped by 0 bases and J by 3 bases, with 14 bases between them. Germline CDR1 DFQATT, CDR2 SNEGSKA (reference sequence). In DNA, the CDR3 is TGCAGTGCTAGAGATTGGAGACACATTAAAGAGACCCAGTACTTC. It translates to CSARDWRHIKETQYF.

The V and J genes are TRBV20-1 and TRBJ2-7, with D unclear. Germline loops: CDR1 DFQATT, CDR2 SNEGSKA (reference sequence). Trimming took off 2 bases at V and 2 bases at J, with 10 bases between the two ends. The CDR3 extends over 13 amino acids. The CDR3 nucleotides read TGCAGTGCTAGACTGGCGGTGGCCTACGAGCAGTACTTC. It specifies CSARLAVAYEQYF.

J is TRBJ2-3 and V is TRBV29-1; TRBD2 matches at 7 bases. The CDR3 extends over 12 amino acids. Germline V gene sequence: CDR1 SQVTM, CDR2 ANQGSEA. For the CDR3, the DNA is TGCGGTACTAGCGTCACCACAGATACGCAGTATTTT. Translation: CGTSVTTDTQYF.

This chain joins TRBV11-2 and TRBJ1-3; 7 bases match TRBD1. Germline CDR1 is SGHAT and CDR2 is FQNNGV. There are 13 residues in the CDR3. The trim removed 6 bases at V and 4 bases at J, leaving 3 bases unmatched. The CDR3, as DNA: TGTGCCAGCAGTCGCAGGGGGGGAAACACCATATATTTT. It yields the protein CASSRRGGNTIYF.

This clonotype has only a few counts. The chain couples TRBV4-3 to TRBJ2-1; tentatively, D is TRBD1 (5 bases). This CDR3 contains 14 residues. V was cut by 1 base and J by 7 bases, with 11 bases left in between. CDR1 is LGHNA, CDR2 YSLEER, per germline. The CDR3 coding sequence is TGCGCCAGCAGCCAAGTGGGGCTACCTAATGAGCAGTTCTTC. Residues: CASSQVGLPNEQFF.

CDR3 bases: TGTGCCAGCAGGAACAGAGGCGGGAGGGGAAGCGGGGAGCTGTTTTTT. Residues: CASRNRGGRGSGELFF. The chain uses TRBV6-2 or TRBV6-3 and TRBJ2-2, with TRBD2 matching 9 bases. CDR1 and CDR2 (germline): MNHEY, SVGEGT. The CDR3 spans 16 residues. V shed 6 bases, J shed 7 bases, and the junction held 12 bases outside the gene matches.

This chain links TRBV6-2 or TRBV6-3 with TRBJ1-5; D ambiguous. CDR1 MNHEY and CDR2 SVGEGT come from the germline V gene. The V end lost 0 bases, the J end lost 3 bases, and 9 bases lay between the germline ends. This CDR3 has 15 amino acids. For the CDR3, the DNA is TGTGCCAGCAGTTACTCCAGACATTACAATCAGCCCCAGCATTTT. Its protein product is CASSYSRHYNQPQHF.

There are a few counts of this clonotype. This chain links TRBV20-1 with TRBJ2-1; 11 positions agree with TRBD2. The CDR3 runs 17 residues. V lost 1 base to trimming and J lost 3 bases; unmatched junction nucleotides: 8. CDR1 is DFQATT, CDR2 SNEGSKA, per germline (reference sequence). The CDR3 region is CSARGPPGTSGYNEQFF. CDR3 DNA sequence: TGCAGTGCTAGAGGCCCACCTGGGACTAGCGGCTACAATGAGCAGTTCTTC.

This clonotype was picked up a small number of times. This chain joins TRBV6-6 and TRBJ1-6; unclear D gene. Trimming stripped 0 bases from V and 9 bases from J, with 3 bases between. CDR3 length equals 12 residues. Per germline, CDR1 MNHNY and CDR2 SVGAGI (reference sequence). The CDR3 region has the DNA TGTGCCAGCAGTTACTCGATTTCACCCCTCCACTTT. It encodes CASSYSISPLHF.

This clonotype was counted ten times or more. This CDR3 reads CASSSSHVGEQFF. The DNA for the CDR3 is TGTGCCAGCAGTTCCAGCCACGTAGGTGAGCAGTTCTTC. This chain uses TRBV12-3 or TRBV12-4 with TRBJ2-1; D remains unclear. V gave up 4 bases and J gave up 9 bases, with 13 bases separating them. The CDR3 spans 13 residues.

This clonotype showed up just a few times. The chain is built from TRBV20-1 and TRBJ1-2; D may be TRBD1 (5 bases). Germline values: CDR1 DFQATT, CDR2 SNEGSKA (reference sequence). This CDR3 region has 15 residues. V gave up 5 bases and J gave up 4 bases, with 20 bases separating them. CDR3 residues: CSAPQKGRLVYGYTF. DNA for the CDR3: TGCAGTGCTCCCCAAAAGGGGCGCCTTGTCTATGGCTACACCTTC.

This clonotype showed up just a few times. The CDR3 reads CASSQGTNGAYEQYF. The CDR3 DNA reads TGCGCCAGCAGCCAAGGGACTAATGGGGCCTACGAGCAGTACTTC. The chain employs TRBV4-3 and TRBJ2-7; D is perhaps TRBD2 (6 bases). There are 15 residues in the CDR3. Per germline, CDR1 LGHNA and CDR2 YSLEER. The V end lost 1 base, the J end lost 2 bases, and 12 bases lay between the germline ends.

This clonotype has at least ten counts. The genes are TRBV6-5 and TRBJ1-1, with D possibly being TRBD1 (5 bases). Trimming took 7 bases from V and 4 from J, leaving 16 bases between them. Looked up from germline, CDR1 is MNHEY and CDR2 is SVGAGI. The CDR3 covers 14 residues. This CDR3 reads CASTYSSGGTEAFF. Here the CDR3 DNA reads TGTGCCAGCACCTACTCCTCGGGGGGCACTGAAGCTTTCTTT.

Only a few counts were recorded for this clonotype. CDR3 DNA sequence: TGTGCCTGGAGTGTGAGGGCGAGCTCCTATAATTCACCCCTCCACTTT. Its translation is CAWSVRASSYNSPLHF. The chain couples TRBV30 to TRBJ1-6; no definite D call. The V gene's germline CDR1 is GTSNPN and CDR2 SVGIG (reference sequence). Deletions cut 0 bases from V and 0 bases from J, with 9 bases between. The CDR3 is 16 amino acids.

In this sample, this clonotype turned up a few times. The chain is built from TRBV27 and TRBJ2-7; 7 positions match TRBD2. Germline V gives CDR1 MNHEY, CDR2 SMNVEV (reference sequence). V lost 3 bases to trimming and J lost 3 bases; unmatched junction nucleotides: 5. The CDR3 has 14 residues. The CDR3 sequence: CASSFRGGSYEQYF. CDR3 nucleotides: TGTGCCAGCAGTTTCCGGGGCGGGAGCTACGAGCAGTACTTC.

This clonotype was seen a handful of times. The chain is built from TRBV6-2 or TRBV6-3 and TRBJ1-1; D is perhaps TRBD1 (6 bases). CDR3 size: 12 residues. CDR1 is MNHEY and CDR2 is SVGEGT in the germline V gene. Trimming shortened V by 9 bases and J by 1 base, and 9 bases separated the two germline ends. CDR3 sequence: CASTGQNTEAFF. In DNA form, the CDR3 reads TGTGCCAGTACAGGGCAGAACACTGAAGCTTTCTTT.

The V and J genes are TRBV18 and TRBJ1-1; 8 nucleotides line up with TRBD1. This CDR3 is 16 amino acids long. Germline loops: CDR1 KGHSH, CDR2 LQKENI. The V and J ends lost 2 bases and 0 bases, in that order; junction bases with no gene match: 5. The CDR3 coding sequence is TGTGCCAGCTCACCATTACAGACAGGGGTGAACACTGAAGCTTTCTTT. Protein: CASSPLQTGVNTEAFF.

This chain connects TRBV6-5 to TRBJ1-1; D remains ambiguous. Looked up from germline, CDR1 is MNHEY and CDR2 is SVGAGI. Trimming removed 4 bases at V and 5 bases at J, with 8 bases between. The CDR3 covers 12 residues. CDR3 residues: CASSSPETEAFF. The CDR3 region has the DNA TGTGCCAGCAGTTCCCCAGAGACTGAAGCTTTCTTT.

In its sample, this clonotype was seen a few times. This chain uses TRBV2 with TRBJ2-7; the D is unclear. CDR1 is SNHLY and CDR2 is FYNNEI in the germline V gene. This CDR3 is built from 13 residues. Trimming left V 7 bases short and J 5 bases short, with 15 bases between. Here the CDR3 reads CASKERDSNEQYF. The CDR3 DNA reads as TGTGCCAGCAAGGAGCGAGATTCGAACGAGCAGTACTTC.